Following are 19 T cell receptor beta chains from one sample sequenced in a study of blood T cell repertoires in COVID-19. The protocol was immunoSEQ multiplex PCR, while the TCRdb copy is restricted to in-frame clones and leaves out a portion. The data contain tens of thousands of clones, approximately 83% of them singletons. The sequencing sample was made of peripheral blood. The receptors stem from a man older than 75 with acute or convalescent COVID-19.

In DNA, the CDR3 is TGTGCCAGTAGTAAAGACAGGGGTGTGGGGCGCAATCAGCCCCAGCATTTT. Translating gives CASSKDRGVGRNQPQHF. The chain joins TRBV19 to TRBJ1-5; TRBD1 agrees at 8 bases. The germline CDR1 and CDR2 sequences are LNHDA and SQIVND (reference sequence). The length of the CDR3 is 17 residues. Losses at the gene ends were 4 bases for V and 2 bases for J; bases not matched to a gene: 10.

This clone was recorded a few times. The chain joins TRBV9 to TRBJ2-3; D remains unclear. The CDR3 runs 14 residues. Germline values: CDR1 SGDLS, CDR2 YYNGEE. V was trimmed by 0 bases and J by 14 bases, leaving 19 bases between them. The CDR3 here is CASSVDPQAFVRYF. The CDR3 DNA is TGTGCCAGCAGCGTAGATCCCCAGGCATTCGTACGGTATTTT.

The chain carries TRBV11-2 and TRBJ1-1; D call uncertain. V gave up 3 bases and J gave up 0 bases, with 5 bases separating them. Germline CDR1 is SGHAT and CDR2 is FQNNGV. There are 13 residues in the CDR3. CDR3 region: CASSFTVNTEAFF. The CDR3 DNA reads TGTGCCAGCAGCTTCACGGTGAACACTGAAGCTTTCTTT.

This clone has just a few counts. This chain joins TRBV19 and TRBJ1-2; D possibly corresponds to TRBD1 (5 bases). Germline CDR1 reads LNHDA; CDR2 reads SQIVND (reference sequence). The CDR3 extends over 17 amino acids. V lost 3 bases to trimming and J lost 6 bases, with 23 bases between them. This chain's CDR3 is CASSIFRQGRSSDGYTF. The CDR3 DNA reads TGTGCCAGTAGTATTTTTAGGCAGGGAAGGAGTTCGGATGGCTACACCTTC.

This chain joins TRBV5-5 and TRBJ1-5, with D perhaps TRBD1 (5 bases). Germline V gene sequence: CDR1 SGHKS, CDR2 YYEKEE (reference sequence). Trimming stripped 0 bases from V and 9 bases from J, with 13 bases between. The CDR3 has 14 residues. In DNA, the CDR3 is TGTGCCAGCAGCTTGGGGGGGTTAGCGGGGCCCCAGCATTTT. Translating it yields CASSLGGLAGPQHF.

The J gene is TRBJ1-1, the V gene TRBV7-2, with TRBD1 matching 10 bases. The germline V gene has CDR1 SGHTA and CDR2 FQGNSA. V shed 7 bases and J 5 bases; nucleotides not matched to a gene: 16. The CDR3 is 17 residues long. DNA for the CDR3: TGTGCCAGCACCCGGCTTGTCCGGGACAGGGGAGTTACTGAAGCTTTCTTT. This translates into CASTRLVRDRGVTEAFF.

This clone has more than one count but fewer than ten. This chain connects TRBV18 to TRBJ1-1; a possible D gene is TRBD1 (5 bases). CDR1 KGHSH and CDR2 LQKENI come from the germline V gene. V was clipped by 3 bases and J by 4 bases, with 15 bases between them. The CDR3 has 15 amino acids. Written as DNA, the CDR3 is TGTGCCAGCTCACCGATGTCAGGGAGGGGCACTGAAGCTTTCTTT. It is translated as CASSPMSGRGTEAFF.

This clone appeared a single time. This chain connects TRBV6-1 to TRBJ2-7; TRBD1 aligns across 7 bases. There are 14 residues in the CDR3. V trimming: 5 bases; J trimming: 2 bases; junction bases outside the gene matches: 6. CDR1 and CDR2 (germline): MNHNS, SASEGT. The CDR3 coding sequence is TGTGCCAGCAGTACGACAGGGTTTCCCTACGAGCAGTACTTC. Its protein is CASSTTGFPYEQYF.

The chain couples TRBV4-1 to TRBJ2-1; 7 bases align to TRBD2. This CDR3 comprises 18 residues. Germline V gene lookup returns CDR1 MGHRA and CDR2 YSYEKL. The junction had 17 bases not matched to a gene; V was cut back by 3 bases and J by 6 bases. The CDR3 sequence is CASSQVLSTGTTFNEQFF. Here the CDR3 DNA reads TGCGCCAGCAGCCAGGTCCTCTCAACCGGGACTACTTTCAATGAGCAGTTCTTC.

The rearrangement links TRBV5-1 to TRBJ2-4; 9 bases match TRBD1. Trimming cost V 4 bases and J 8 bases; bases outside gene matches: 10. The CDR3 loop spans 15 amino acids. CDR1 and CDR2 from the germline V gene are SGHRS and YFSETQ. Here the CDR3 reads CASSNGDREIHIQYF. CDR3 DNA: TGCGCCAGCAGCAATGGGGACAGGGAGATCCACATTCAGTACTTC.

The V call is TRBV5-1, the J call TRBJ2-1; the D is unclear. The germline V gene encodes CDR1 SGHRS and CDR2 YFSETQ. V was trimmed by 0 bases and J by 9 bases, leaving 4 bases between them. CDR3 length equals 11 residues. The CDR3 is CASSLEAEQFF. The CDR3 nucleotides read TGCGCCAGCAGCTTGGAAGCTGAGCAGTTCTTC. The complete variable domain, with remaining parts taken from reference TRBV5-1 and TRBJ2-1, reads KAGVTQTPRYLIKTRGQQVTLSCSPISGHRSVSWYQQTPGQGLQFLFEYFSETQRNKGNFPGRFSGRQFSNSRSEMNVSTLELGDSALYLCASSLEAEQFFGPGTRLTVL.

V is TRBV2 and J is TRBJ1-6; no firm D call. V was clipped by 2 bases and J by 7 bases, with 6 bases between them. Looked up from germline, CDR1 is SNHLY and CDR2 is FYNNEI. CDR3 length equals 13 residues. CDR3 amino acids: CASSEMRNSPLHF. The CDR3 bases are TGTGCCAGCAGTGAAATGAGGAATTCACCCCTCCACTTT.

V is TRBV7-2 and J is TRBJ1-1, with D possibly being TRBD1 (5 bases). This CDR3 contains 16 residues. Trimming removed 5 bases at V and 0 bases at J, with 16 bases between. From germline, CDR1 is SGHTA and CDR2 FQGNSA. The CDR3 loop reads CASSPRGGGVNTEAFF. CDR3 DNA sequence: TGTGCCAGCAGCCCCCGCGGGGGAGGGGTGAACACTGAAGCTTTCTTT.

This chain joins TRBV5-5 and TRBJ1-5, with TRBD1 identical over 8 bases. The trim removed 4 bases at V and 0 bases at J, leaving 12 bases unmatched. Germline V gene data show CDR1 as SGHKS and CDR2 as YYEKEE (reference sequence). This CDR3 comprises 18 residues. CDR3 sequence (DNA): TGTGCCAGCAGCCAAGGCGGGACAGGCGGTTATAGCAATCAGCCCCAGCATTTT. It codes for CASSQGGTGGYSNQPQHF. Full variable domain (outside the CDR3, taken from reference TRBV5-5 and TRBJ1-5): DAGVTQSPTHLIKTRGQQVTLRCSPISGHKSVSWYQQVLGQGPQFIFQYYEKEERGRGNFPDRFSARQFPNYSSELNVNALLLGDSALYLCASSQGGTGGYSNQPQHFGDGTRLSIL.

V and J are TRBV5-1 and TRBJ2-7; 9 bases are a match to TRBD1. This CDR3 has 16 residues. Germline CDR1 and CDR2: SGHRS and YFSETQ. The J segment lost 5 bases and the V segment lost 0 bases, leaving 9 bases of the junction unmatched. CDR3 residues: CASSLVGGQGGHEQYF. In DNA form, the CDR3 reads TGCGCCAGCAGCTTGGTAGGGGGACAGGGTGGTCACGAGCAGTACTTC.

This sequence joins TRBV6-4 and TRBJ2-7; 11 positions agree with TRBD2. Trimming took 6 bases from V and 3 from J; bases not matched to a gene: 4. Germline V gene lookup returns CDR1 MRHNA and CDR2 SNTAGT. This CDR3 region has 14 residues. The CDR3 is CASRAGTSGYEQYF. In nucleotides, the CDR3 is TGTGCCAGCAGGGCCGGGACTAGCGGCTACGAGCAGTACTTC.

J is TRBJ2-2 and V is TRBV27, with TRBD2 identical over 9 bases. The CDR3 has 15 residues. The germline gives CDR1 MNHEY, CDR2 SMNVEV (reference sequence). With V trimmed by 6 bases and J by 2 bases, 4 bases remained unmatched. The CDR3 loop reads CASRLAGANTGELFF. CDR3 DNA: TGTGCCAGCAGATTAGCGGGGGCAAACACCGGGGAGCTGTTTTTT.

The chain links TRBV7-8 to TRBJ2-1, with 8 bases identical to TRBD2. This CDR3 contains 13 residues. Germline loops: CDR1 SGHVS, CDR2 FQNEAQ. The V gene end was trimmed by 2 bases and the J gene end by 9 bases; junction bases not matched to a gene: 3. DNA for the CDR3: TGTGCCAGCAGCTTACTAGCGGGTAGTGAGCAGTTCTTC. It is translated as CASSLLAGSEQFF.

Here the CDR3 DNA reads TGTGCCAGCAGCTCGCATTTATCGGGGTCCTACAATGAGCAGTTCTTC. It encodes CASSSHLSGSYNEQFF. The rearrangement uses TRBV7-2 and TRBJ2-1; possibly TRBD2 for D (5 bases). V gave up 4 bases and J gave up 1 base, with 14 bases separating them. The CDR3 extends over 16 amino acids. Germline V gene sequence: CDR1 SGHTA, CDR2 FQGNSA.